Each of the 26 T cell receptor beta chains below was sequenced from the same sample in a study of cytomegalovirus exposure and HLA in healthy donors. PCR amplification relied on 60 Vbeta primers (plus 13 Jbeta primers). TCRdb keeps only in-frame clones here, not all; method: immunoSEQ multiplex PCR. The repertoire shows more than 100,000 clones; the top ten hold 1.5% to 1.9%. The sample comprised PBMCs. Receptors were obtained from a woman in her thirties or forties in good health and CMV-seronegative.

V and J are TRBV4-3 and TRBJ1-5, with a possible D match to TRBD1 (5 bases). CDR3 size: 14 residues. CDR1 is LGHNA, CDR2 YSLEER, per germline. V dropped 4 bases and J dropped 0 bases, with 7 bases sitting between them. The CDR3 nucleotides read TGCGCCAGCAGCCCGGACATTAGCAATCAGCCCCAGCATTTT. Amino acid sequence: CASSPDISNQPQHF.

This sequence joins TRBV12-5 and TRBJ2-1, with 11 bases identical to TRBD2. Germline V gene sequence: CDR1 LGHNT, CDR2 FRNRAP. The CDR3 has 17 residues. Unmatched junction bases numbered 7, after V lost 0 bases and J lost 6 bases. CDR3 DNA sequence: TGTGCTAGTGGTTTGGTACTAGCGGGGGCGCATGGCAATGAGCAGTTCTTC. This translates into CASGLVLAGAHGNEQFF.

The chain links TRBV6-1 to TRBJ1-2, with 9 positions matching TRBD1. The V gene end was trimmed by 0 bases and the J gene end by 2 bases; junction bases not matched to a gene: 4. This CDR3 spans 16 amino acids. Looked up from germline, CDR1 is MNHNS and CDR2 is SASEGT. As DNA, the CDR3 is TGTGCCAGCAGTGAAGCCGGGGACAGGGTAAACTATGGCTACACCTTC. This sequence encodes CASSEAGDRVNYGYTF.

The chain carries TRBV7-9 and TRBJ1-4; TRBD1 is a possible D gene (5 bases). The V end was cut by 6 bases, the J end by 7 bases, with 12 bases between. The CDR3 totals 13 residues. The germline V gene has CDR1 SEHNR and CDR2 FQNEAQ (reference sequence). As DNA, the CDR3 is TGTGCCAGCAGTTGGCAAGGGGTTGAAAAACTGTTTTTT. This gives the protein CASSWQGVEKLFF.

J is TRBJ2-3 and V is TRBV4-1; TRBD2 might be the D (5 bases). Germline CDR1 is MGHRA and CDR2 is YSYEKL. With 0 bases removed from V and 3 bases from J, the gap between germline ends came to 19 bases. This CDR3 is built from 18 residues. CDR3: CASSQEGYPGWKTDTQYF. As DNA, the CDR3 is TGCGCCAGCAGCCAAGAGGGGTATCCGGGATGGAAAACAGATACGCAGTATTTT.

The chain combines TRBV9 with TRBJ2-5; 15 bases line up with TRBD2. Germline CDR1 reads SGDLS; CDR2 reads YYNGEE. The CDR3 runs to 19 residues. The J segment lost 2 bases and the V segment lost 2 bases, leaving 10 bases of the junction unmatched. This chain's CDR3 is CASSVPGTSGGPLQETQYF. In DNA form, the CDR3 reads TGTGCCAGCAGCGTCCCCGGGACTAGCGGGGGGCCCCTTCAAGAGACCCAGTACTTC.

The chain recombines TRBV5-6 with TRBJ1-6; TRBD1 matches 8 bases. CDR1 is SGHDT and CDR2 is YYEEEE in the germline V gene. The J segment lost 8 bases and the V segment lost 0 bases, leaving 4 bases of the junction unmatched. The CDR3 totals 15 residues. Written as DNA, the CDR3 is TGTGCCAGCAGCTTGGTCGACAGGGGTTATTCACCCCTCCACTTT. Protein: CASSLVDRGYSPLHF. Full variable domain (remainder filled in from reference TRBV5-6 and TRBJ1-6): DAGVTQSPTHLIKTRGQQVTLRCSPKSGHDTVSWYQQALGQGPQFIFQYYEEEERQRGNFPDRFSGHQFPNYSSELNVNALLLGDSALYLCASSLVDRGYSPLHFGNGTRLTVT.

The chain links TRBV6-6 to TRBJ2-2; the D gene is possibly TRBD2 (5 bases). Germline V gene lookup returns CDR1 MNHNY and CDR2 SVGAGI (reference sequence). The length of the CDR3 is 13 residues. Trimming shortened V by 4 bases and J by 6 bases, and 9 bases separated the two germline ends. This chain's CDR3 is CASSSRGAGELFF. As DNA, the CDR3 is TGTGCCAGCAGTTCCCGGGGTGCCGGGGAGCTGTTTTTT.

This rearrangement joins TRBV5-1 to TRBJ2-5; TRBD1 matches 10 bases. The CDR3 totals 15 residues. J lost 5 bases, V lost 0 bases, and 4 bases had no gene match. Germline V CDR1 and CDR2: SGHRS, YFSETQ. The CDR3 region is CASSLEGTGDETQYF. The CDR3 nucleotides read TGCGCCAGCAGCTTGGAAGGGACAGGGGACGAGACCCAGTACTTC.

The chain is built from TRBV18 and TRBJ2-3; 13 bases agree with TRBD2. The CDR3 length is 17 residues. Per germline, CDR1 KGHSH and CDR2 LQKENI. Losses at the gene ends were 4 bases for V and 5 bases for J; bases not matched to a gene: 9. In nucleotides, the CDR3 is TGTGCCAGCTCACGACTAGCGGGGGGCGACGGAGAAGATACGCAGTATTTT. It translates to CASSRLAGGDGEDTQYF.

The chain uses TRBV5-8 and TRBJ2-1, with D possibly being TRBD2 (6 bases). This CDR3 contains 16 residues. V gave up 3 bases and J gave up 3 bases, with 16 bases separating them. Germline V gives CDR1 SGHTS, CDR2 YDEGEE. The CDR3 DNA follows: TGTGCCAGCAGCTCCCCCGGAGGGACTTACTACAATGAGCAGTTCTTC. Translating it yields CASSSPGGTYYNEQFF.

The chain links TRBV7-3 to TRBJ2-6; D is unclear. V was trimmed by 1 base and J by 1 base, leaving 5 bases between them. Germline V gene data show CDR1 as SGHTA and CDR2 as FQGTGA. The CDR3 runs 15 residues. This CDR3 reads CASSLNPSGANVLTF. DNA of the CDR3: TGTGCCAGCAGCTTAAATCCATCTGGGGCCAACGTCCTGACTTTC.

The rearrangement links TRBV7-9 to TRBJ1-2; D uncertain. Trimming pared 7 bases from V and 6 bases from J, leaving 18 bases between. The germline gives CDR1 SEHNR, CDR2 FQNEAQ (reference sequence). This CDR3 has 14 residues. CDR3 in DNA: TGTGCCAGCACCCCGGGGAGGGTTCTAGATGGCTACACCTTC. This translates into CASTPGRVLDGYTF.

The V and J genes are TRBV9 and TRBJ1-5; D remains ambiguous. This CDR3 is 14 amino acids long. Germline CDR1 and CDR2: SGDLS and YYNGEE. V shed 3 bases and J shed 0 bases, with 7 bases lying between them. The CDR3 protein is CASSATYSNQPQHF. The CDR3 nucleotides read TGTGCCAGCAGCGCCACTTATAGCAATCAGCCCCAGCATTTT.

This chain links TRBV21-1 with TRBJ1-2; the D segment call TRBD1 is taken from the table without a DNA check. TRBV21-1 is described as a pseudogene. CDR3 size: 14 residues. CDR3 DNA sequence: TGTGCCAGCAGGAACAGGGACAACACCTATGGCTACACCTTC. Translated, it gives CASRNRDNTYGYTF.

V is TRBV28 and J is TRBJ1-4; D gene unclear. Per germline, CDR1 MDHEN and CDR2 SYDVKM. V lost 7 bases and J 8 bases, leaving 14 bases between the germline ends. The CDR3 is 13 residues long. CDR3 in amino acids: CASTTLVREKLFF. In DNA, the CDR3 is TGTGCCAGCACGACATTGGTTCGCGAAAAACTGTTTTTT.

DNA for the CDR3: TGTGCCAGCACCTCTTCCGGACAGGGAGGTCTTAACTATGGCTACACCTTC. Its translation is CASTSSGQGGLNYGYTF. The genes are TRBV4-2 and TRBJ1-2; 8 nucleotides agree with TRBD1. Germline CDR1 LGHNA, CDR2 YNFKEQ. CDR3 length equals 17 residues. V gave up 7 bases and J gave up 1 base; unmatched junction bases: 14.

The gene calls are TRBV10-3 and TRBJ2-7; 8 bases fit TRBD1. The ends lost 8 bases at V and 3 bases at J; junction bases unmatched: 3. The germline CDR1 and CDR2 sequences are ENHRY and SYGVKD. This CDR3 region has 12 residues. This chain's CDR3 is CAIGTGDYEQYV. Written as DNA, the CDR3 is TGTGCCATCGGGACAGGTGACTACGAGCAGTACGTC.

For the CDR3, the DNA is TGCGCCAGCACCCCTGGAGACAGTATTGGTTCACCCCTCCACTTT. Its translation: CASTPGDSIGSPLHF. The chain joins TRBV5-1 to TRBJ1-6; tentatively, D is TRBD1 (5 bases). V lost 6 bases, J lost 9 bases, and 19 bases lay in between. From germline, CDR1 is SGHRS and CDR2 YFSETQ. This CDR3 spans 15 amino acids.

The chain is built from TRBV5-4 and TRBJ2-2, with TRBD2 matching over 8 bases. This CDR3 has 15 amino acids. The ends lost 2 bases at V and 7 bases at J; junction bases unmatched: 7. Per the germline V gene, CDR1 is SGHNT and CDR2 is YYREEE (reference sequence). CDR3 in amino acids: CASSFTSGSDGELFF. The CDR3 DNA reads TGTGCCAGCAGCTTTACTAGCGGATCGGACGGGGAGCTGTTTTTT. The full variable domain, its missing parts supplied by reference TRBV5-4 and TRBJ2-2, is ETGVTQSPTHLIKTRGQQVTLRCSSQSGHNTVSWYQQALGQGPQFIFQYYREEENGRGNFPPRFSGLQFPNYSSELNVNALELDDSALYLCASSFTSGSDGELFFGEGSRLTVL.

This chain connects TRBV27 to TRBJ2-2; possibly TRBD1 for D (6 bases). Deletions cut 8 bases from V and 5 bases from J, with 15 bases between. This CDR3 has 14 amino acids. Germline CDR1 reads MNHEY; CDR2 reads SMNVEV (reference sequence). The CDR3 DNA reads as TGTGCCAGCCGATGGGGAACAGGGACCGGGGAGCTGTTTTTT. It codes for CASRWGTGTGELFF.

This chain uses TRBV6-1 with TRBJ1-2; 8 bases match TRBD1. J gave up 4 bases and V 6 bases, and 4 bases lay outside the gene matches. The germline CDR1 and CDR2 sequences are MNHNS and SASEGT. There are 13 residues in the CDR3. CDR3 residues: CASSDRGTYGYTF. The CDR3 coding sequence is TGTGCCAGCAGCGACAGGGGAACCTATGGCTACACCTTC.

CDR3: CASSTGGLGNQPQHF. The CDR3 bases are TGTGCCAGTAGTACGGGGGGGTTGGGCAATCAGCCCCAGCATTTT. This rearrangement joins TRBV19 to TRBJ1-5; a possible D gene is TRBD1 (5 bases). Trimming took 4 bases from V and 2 from J, leaving 12 bases between them. Looked up from germline, CDR1 is LNHDA and CDR2 is SQIVND (reference sequence). The CDR3 has 15 residues.

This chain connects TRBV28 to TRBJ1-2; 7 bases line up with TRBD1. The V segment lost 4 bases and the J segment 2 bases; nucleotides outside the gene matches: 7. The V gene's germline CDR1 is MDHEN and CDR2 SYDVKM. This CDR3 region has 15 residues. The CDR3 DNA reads TGTGCCAGCAGTTACAGGGGCGCCGGGAACTATGGCTACACCTTC. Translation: CASSYRGAGNYGYTF.

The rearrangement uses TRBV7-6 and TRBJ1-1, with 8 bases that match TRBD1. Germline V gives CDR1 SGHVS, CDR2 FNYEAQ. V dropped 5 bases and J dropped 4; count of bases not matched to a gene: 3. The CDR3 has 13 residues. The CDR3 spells CASSRTGGTEAFF. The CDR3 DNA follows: TGTGCCAGCAGCCGAACAGGGGGCACTGAAGCTTTCTTT.

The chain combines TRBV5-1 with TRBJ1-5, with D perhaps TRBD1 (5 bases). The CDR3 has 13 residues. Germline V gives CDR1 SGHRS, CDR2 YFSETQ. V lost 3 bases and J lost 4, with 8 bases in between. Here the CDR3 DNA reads TGCGCCAGCAGCTCGGAGGGGAATCAGCCCCAGCATTTT. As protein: CASSSEGNQPQHF.